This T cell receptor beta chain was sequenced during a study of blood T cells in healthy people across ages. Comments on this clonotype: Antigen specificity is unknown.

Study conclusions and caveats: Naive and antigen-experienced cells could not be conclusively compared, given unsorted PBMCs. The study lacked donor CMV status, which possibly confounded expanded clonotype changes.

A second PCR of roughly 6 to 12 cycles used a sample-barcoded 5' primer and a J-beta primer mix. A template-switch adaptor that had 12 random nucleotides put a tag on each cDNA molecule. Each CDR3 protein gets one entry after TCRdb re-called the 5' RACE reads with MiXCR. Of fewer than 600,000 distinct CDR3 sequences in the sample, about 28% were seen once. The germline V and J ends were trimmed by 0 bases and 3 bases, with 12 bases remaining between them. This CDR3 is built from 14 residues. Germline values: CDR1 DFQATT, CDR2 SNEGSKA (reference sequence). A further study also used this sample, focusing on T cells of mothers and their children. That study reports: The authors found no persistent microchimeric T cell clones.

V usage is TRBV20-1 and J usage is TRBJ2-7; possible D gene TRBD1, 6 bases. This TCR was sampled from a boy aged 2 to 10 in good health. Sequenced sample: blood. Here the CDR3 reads CSARDQTGFYEQYF. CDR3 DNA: TGCAGTGCTAGAGACCAGACAGGTTTCTACGAGCAGTACTTC.